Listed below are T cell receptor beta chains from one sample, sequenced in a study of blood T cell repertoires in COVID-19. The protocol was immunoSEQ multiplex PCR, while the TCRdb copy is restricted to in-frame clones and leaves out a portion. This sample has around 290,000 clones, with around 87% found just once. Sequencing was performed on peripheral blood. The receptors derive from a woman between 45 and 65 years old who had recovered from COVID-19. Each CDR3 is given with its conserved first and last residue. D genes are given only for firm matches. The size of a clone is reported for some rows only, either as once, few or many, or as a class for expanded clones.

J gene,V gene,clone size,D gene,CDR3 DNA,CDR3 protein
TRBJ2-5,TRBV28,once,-,TGTGCCAGCAGTCTCTCCTTAGCGTACCAAGAGACCCAGTACTTC,CASSLSLAYQETQYF
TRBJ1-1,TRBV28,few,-,TGTGCCAGCAGTTTATCGGGGAGGTACACTGAAGCTTTCTTT,CASSLSGRYTEAFF
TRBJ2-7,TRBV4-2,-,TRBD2,TGTGCCAGCAGCCAAGGTGGCGGGAGAACGCTACCCTACGAGCAGTACTTC,CASSQGGGRTLPYEQYF
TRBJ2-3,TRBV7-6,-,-,TGTGCCAGCAGCTCACTTACCGCAGATACGCAGTATTTT,CASSSLTADTQYF
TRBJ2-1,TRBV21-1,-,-,TGTGCCAGCAGCCTAACCACTCTAGCGGGACCCTACAATGAGCAGTTCTTC,CASSLTTLAGPYNEQFF
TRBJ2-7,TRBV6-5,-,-,TGTGCCAGCAGTTACTCTGGCAGCTCCTACGAGCAGTACTTC,CASSYSGSSYEQYF
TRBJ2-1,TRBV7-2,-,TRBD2,TGTGCCAGCAGCTTCAGGACTAGCCTGAGACGTGGGGCCGACAATGAGCAGTTCTTC,CASSFRTSLRRGADNEQFF
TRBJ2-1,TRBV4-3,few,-,TGCGCCAGCAGCTTAGCGGCAATAGGCAATGAGCAGTTCTTC,CASSLAAIGNEQFF
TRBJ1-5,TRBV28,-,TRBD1,TGTGCCAGCAGTCCACAGGGGAGGAGCAATCAGCCCCAGCATTTT,CASSPQGRSNQPQHF
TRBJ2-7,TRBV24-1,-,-,TGTGCCACCAGTGATCGCGGAACCGAGCAGTACTTC,CATSDRGTEQYF
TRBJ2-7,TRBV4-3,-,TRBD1,TGCGCCAGCAGCCCCTCCAGGGACAGCTGGCTAGGGGAGCAGTACTTC,CASSPSRDSWLGEQYF
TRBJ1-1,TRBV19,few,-,TGTGCCAGTAGTACTACAGCGAACACTGAAGCTTTCTTT,CASSTTANTEAFF
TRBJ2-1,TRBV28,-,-,TGTGCCAGCAGCACATCGGGGGTCTCCTACAATGAGCAGTTCTTC,CASSTSGVSYNEQFF
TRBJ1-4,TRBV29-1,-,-,TGCAGCGTGGGGGACACCTCCCGGGGAAAACTGTTTTTT,CSVGDTSRGKLFF
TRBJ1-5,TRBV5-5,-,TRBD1,TGTGCCAGCAGCTTAGAACAGGGGAATCAGCCCCAGCATTTT,CASSLEQGNQPQHF
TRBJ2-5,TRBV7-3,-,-,TGTGCCAGCAGCTTACGACTAGGAGAGACCCAGTACTTC,CASSLRLGETQYF
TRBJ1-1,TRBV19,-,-,TGTGCCAGTAGTATAGATGGAGGGCGCACTGAAGCTTTCTTT,CASSIDGGRTEAFF
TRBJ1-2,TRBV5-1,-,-,TGCGCCAGCAGGGACTTAAAAAGTTCCCATTATGGCTACACCTTC,CASRDLKSSHYGYTF
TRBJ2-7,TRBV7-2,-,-,TGTGCCAGCAGCGTCCCTGTGACCCAGGGCGGCGAGCAGTACTTC,CASSVPVTQGGEQYF
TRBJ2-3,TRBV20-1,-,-,TGCAGTGCTAGTCTTGGGAGACATCTAACAGATACGCAGTATTTT,CSASLGRHLTDTQYF
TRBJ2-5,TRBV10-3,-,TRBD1,TGTGCCATCAGGGACAGGGAAGAGACCCAGTACTTC,CAIRDREETQYF
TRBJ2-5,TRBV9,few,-,TGTGCCAGCAGCCCTGGGCGTCAGGACCAAGAGACCCAGTACTTC,CASSPGRQDQETQYF
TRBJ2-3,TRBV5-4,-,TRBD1,TGTGCCAGCATCCAACAGGGGGCGCAAGGAGATACGCAGTATTTT,CASIQQGAQGDTQYF
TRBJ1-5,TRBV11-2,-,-,TGTGCCAGCAGCCAAGCCTCATCTGCGCCCCAGCATTTT,CASSQASSAPQHF
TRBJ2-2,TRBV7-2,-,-,TGTGCCAGCAGCTTATCTGGGGAGGACGGGGAGCTGTTTTTT,CASSLSGEDGELFF
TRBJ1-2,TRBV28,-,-,TGTGCCAGTAGTGGGGCCTCTCTAGGAGGCTACACCTTC,CASSGASLGGYTF
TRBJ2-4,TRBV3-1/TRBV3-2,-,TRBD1,TGTGCCAGCAGCCGAGGGACAGGGAGACAGGGAGGAAACATTCAGTACTTC,CASSRGTGRQGGNIQYF
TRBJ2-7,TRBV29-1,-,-,TGCAGCGTTGATAAGGGGCTGGGAGGTGAGCAGTACTTC,CSVDKGLGGEQYF
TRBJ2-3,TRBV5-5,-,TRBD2,TGTGCCAGCAGCTTAGGACTAGCGGCCACAGATACGCAGTATTTT,CASSLGLAATDTQYF
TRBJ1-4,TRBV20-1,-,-,TGCAGTGCTAGTCAAAATAATGAAAAACTGTTTTTT,CSASQNNEKLFF
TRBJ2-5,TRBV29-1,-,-,TGCAGCGATTTCGGGAGCCAAGAGACCCAGTACTTC,CSDFGSQETQYF
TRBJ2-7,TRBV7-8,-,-,TGTGCCAGCAGCCCCCGCACTCTCGAGCAGTACTTC,CASSPRTLEQYF